This T cell receptor beta chain was sequenced during a study of T cell changes during pregnancy in multiple sclerosis. Measured with immunoSEQ multiplex PCR; TCRdb has only the in-frame clones, and not every one. The table shows about 40,000 clones, with roughly 93% occurring only once. The CDR3 spans 15 residues. V was pared by 5 bases and J by 0 bases, with 1 base of the junction left unmatched. Germline V gene data show CDR1 as MDHEN and CDR2 as SYDVKM. The sequence was collected from a female donor with multiple sclerosis, enrolled in a pregnancy study. Specimen: CD4+ T cells from peripheral blood mononuclear cells, collected in the first trimester of pregnancy. The chain is built from TRBV28 and TRBJ2-6; 7 nucleotides line up with TRBD2. The DNA of the CDR3 is TGTGCCAGCAGTCCGGGGGGCTCTGGGGCCAACGTCCTGACTTTC. Protein product: CASSPGGSGANVLTF.